This entry is about one TCR beta chain. The target antigen is unknown. PCR primers comprised 60 Vbeta and 13 Jbeta primers. Profiled with immunoSEQ multiplex PCR; TCRdb holds only in-frame clones, not every one. The data hold hundreds of thousands of clones, with 77% observed a single time. The ends lost 0 bases at V and 7 bases at J; junction bases unmatched: 13. CDR3 size: 17 residues. Germline V gene lookup returns CDR1 SGHKS and CDR2 YYEKEE (reference sequence). This sample is drawn from a study of cytomegalovirus exposure and HLA in healthy donors. The study, taken as a whole, reports: A later analysis reportedly found fewer N-insertions in an Asian-associated ancestry cluster than the roughly 670-donor mean.

Unrecorded immune exposures were likely, despite nominal health at sampling. The specimen was PBMCs. The V and J genes are TRBV5-5 and TRBJ2-7, with 10 bases matching TRBD1. The source is a woman aged 55-70 years in good health and CMV-seropositive. DNA of the CDR3: TGTGCCAGCAGCTTGGGTCCCCCGACAGGGGGCATATATGAGCAGTACTTC. Residues: CASSLGPPTGGIYEQYF.